Listed below are T cell receptor beta chains from one sample, sequenced in a study of blood T cell repertoires in COVID-19. TCRdb keeps only in-frame clones here, not all; method: immunoSEQ multiplex PCR. Altogether some 230,000 clones are present, about 83% being singletons, with the ten largest covering about 8%. Sequenced sample: peripheral blood. Source of these receptors: a woman between 45 and 65 years old with acute or convalescent COVID-19. CDR3s include the opening cysteine and the closing phenylalanine or tryptophan. D genes are given only for firm matches. The size of a clone is reported for some rows only, either as once, few or many, or as a class for expanded clones.

D gene	clone size	J gene	V gene	CDR3 DNA	CDR3 protein
TRBD1	NA	TRBJ1-4	TRBV5-1	TGCGCCAGCAGCCAGACAGGGGGCACTAATGAAAAACTGTTTTTT	CASSQTGGTNEKLFF
NA	NA	TRBJ1-2	TRBV10-1	TGCGCCAGCGGTGACGGCTATGGCTACACCTTC	CASGDGYGYTF
TRBD1	NA	TRBJ1-1	TRBV5-1	TGCGCCAGCAGCGGGGGACAGGGGAGATGGGTTACTGAAGCTTTCTTT	CASSGGQGRWVTEAFF
TRBD1	few	TRBJ1-6	TRBV27	TGTGCCAGCAGTTTATTTACCCCCCTACAGGGGGGATCGTCACCCCTCCACTTT	CASSLFTPLQGGSSPLHF
NA	NA	TRBJ1-2	TRBV10-3	TGTGCCATCAGTGACCCGACAACCAACTATGGCTACACCTTC	CAISDPTTNYGYTF
NA	NA	TRBJ2-4	TRBV2	TGTGCCAGCGCTGGGAGACTAGGGGACATTCAGTACTTC	CASAGRLGDIQYF
TRBD1	NA	TRBJ1-5	TRBV15	TGTGCCACCGCACAGGGGAGCAATCAGCCCCAGCATTTT	CATAQGSNQPQHF
NA	NA	TRBJ2-3	TRBV5-1	TGCGCCAGCAGCTTGGACTGGGCTAGCACAGATACGCAGTATTTT	CASSLDWASTDTQYF
TRBD1	NA	TRBJ2-1	TRBV5-1	TGCGCCAGCAGCTTGACAGGGGAATCCTACAATGAGCAGTTCTTC	CASSLTGESYNEQFF
NA	NA	TRBJ2-7	TRBV6-5	TGTGCCAGCACCACTCCGGCGGTCGACGAGCAGTACTTC	CASTTPAVDEQYF
TRBD1	NA	TRBJ2-1	TRBV7-2	TGTGCCAGCAGCCCCCCAGGACAGGGTAATAATGAGCAGTTCTTC	CASSPPGQGNNEQFF
NA	few	TRBJ2-5	TRBV11-2	TGTGCCAGCAGCTTTGGGGGGTCGGGCGGGAAAGAGACCCAGTACTTC	CASSFGGSGGKETQYF
TRBD1	few	TRBJ1-1	TRBV7-8	TGTGCCAGCAGCTCCAGGACAGGGGAGGTCACTGAAGCTTTCTTT	CASSSRTGEVTEAFF
TRBD2	NA	TRBJ2-3	TRBV7-2	TGTGCCAGCAGCTTAGTCCGGGCTAGCGGGGGGTACACAGATACGCAGTATTTT	CASSLVRASGGYTDTQYF
TRBD1	NA	TRBJ2-7	TRBV5-4	TGTGCCAGCAGCCGGGGACAGGGATACGAGCAGTACTTC	CASSRGQGYEQYF
TRBD1	NA	TRBJ1-6	TRBV30	TGTGCCTGGGGAGCCGGGACAGCCGGGTATTCACCCCTCCACTTT	CAWGAGTAGYSPLHF
NA	medium-sized	TRBJ1-4	TRBV5-6	TGTGCCAGCAGCTTGTGGGGAGGAGGTGAAAAACTGTTTTTT	CASSLWGGGEKLFF
TRBD1	NA	TRBJ2-1	TRBV18	TGTGCCAGCTCACCAAATCCAGGGGGAAATGAGCAGTTCTTC	CASSPNPGGNEQFF
NA	NA	TRBJ1-3	TRBV11-2	TGTGCCAGCAGCTTGGCAGGGGAAAACACCATATATTTT	CASSLAGENTIYF
NA	NA	TRBJ2-6	TRBV18	TGTGCCAGCTCACAATCGGAGGTCACTGGGGCCAACGTCCTGACTTTC	CASSQSEVTGANVLTF
NA	NA	TRBJ2-3	TRBV6-6	TGTGCCAGCAGTCTCAACAGCGGGCGCCGCACAGATACGCAGTATTTT	CASSLNSGRRTDTQYF
NA	NA	TRBJ2-7	TRBV6-1	TGTGCCAGCAGTGAAGCAGGGGGTCAGGGCGAGCAGTACTTC	CASSEAGGQGEQYF
NA	NA	TRBJ2-2	TRBV24-1	TGTGCCACCAGTGACGCGGGACTGACGACACTGAACACCGGGGAGCTGTTTTTT	CATSDAGLTTLNTGELFF
NA	many	TRBJ1-2	TRBV28	TGTGCCAGCACGTCACAGGGCCATGGCTACACCTTC	CASTSQGHGYTF
NA	NA	TRBJ1-5	TRBV28	TGTGCCAGCAGTTTCCCCGATCAGCCCCAGCATTTT	CASSFPDQPQHF
NA	few	TRBJ2-7	TRBV6-2/TRBV6-3	TGTGCCAGCAGTTACCCCATGGCCGCACCATTACCCCACTACGAGCAGTACTTC	CASSYPMAAPLPHYEQYF
TRBD1	NA	TRBJ1-1	TRBV4-3	TGCGCCAGCCGGAGGGACAGGGCCTTGAACACTGAAGCTTTCTTT	CASRRDRALNTEAFF
NA	NA	TRBJ1-3	TRBV19	TGTGCCAGTAGTACAGCAGGGGTCGGAAACACCATATATTTT	CASSTAGVGNTIYF
TRBD1	NA	TRBJ1-1	TRBV28	TGTGCCAGCAGTGGGGGACAGGGGTCAGGTGAAGCTTTCTTT	CASSGGQGSGEAFF
TRBD2	NA	TRBJ2-5	TRBV6-6	TGTGCCAGCAGTTACACCTGGACTAGCAGGGAGACCCAGTACTTC	CASSYTWTSRETQYF
NA	NA	TRBJ2-1	TRBV7-9	TGTGCCAGCAGCTTCGCAGACAGCTACAATGAGCAGTTCTTC	CASSFADSYNEQFF
TRBD1	NA	TRBJ1-2	TRBV6-5	TGTGCCAGCAGTTACCACCGGGACAGGTCCTATGGCTACACCTTC	CASSYHRDRSYGYTF
TRBD2	NA	TRBJ2-2	TRBV2	TGTGCCAGCAGTGGGCTAGCGGACACCGGGGAGCTGTTTTTT	CASSGLADTGELFF
TRBD1	NA	TRBJ1-2	TRBV11-2	TGTGCCAGCAGCTTGGGACAGAACCACTATGGCTACACCTTC	CASSLGQNHYGYTF
TRBD1	few	TRBJ1-2	TRBV5-1	TGCGCCAGCAGCTTGGGGGACAGGGGCAACGGCTACACCTTC	CASSLGDRGNGYTF
TRBD1	once	TRBJ1-1	TRBV11-2	TGTGCCAGCAGCTCGGGACAGGGGCTTGAGGCTTTCTTT	CASSSGQGLEAFF
NA	NA	TRBJ2-3	TRBV3-1/TRBV3-2	TGTGCCAGCAGCCAAGATCTTGGCAGGGGAAGCACAGATACGCAGTATTTT	CASSQDLGRGSTDTQYF
NA	NA	TRBJ1-5	TRBV19	TGTGCCAGTGGGGGGGCGGGTATTCAGCCCCAGCATTTT	CASGGAGIQPQHF
NA	NA	TRBJ1-2	TRBV3-1/TRBV3-2	TGTGCCAGCAGCCAAGGTCCAGGGCAAGGCTACACCTTC	CASSQGPGQGYTF
NA	NA	TRBJ1-2	TRBV19	TGTGCCAGTAGCACGGGTGGAGGCTATGGCTACACCTTC	CASSTGGGYGYTF
NA	many	TRBJ1-1	TRBV28	TGTGCCAGCAGTTTCCGGGGTATGAACACTGAAGCTTTCTTT	CASSFRGMNTEAFF
NA	once	TRBJ2-3	TRBV18	TGTGCCAGCTCACCACCACCGGGTTCAGATACGCAGTATTTT	CASSPPPGSDTQYF
TRBD1	few	TRBJ1-6	TRBV5-1	TGCGCCAGCAGACCTACAGGGGCTGGTTCACCCCTCCACTTT	CASRPTGAGSPLHF
NA	NA	TRBJ1-1	TRBV6-5	TGTGCCAGCAGTTACGGGGCACATAGGAACACTGAAGCTTTCTTT	CASSYGAHRNTEAFF
NA	NA	TRBJ1-2	TRBV9	TGTGCCAGCAGCGTAGATGCCGGTTACAGCTATGGCTACACCTTC	CASSVDAGYSYGYTF
TRBD2	NA	TRBJ2-2	TRBV5-4	TGTGCCAGCAGCGGATCTTCTAGCGGGAGTAGGGTCGGGGAGCTGTTTTTT	CASSGSSSGSRVGELFF
NA	NA	TRBJ2-3	TRBV27	TGTGCCAGCAGTTTGGACAACACAGATACGCAGTATTTT	CASSLDNTDTQYF
TRBD1	NA	TRBJ2-2	TRBV28	TGTGCCAGCAGTACTTGGACAGGGACTGTTGACGGGGAGCTGTTTTTT	CASSTWTGTVDGELFF
NA	NA	TRBJ1-2	TRBV11-2	TGTGCCAGCAGCTTAACAGACCTGGGGGGTGGCTACACCTTC	CASSLTDLGGGYTF
NA	once	TRBJ1-5	TRBV10-1	TGCGCCAGCAGTCGGGATAGCAATCAGCCCCAGCATTTT	CASSRDSNQPQHF
TRBD1	once	TRBJ2-1	TRBV7-2	TGTGCCAGCACCGTAACCGGGACAGGGCCCTACAATGAGCAGTTCTTC	CASTVTGTGPYNEQFF
TRBD1	NA	TRBJ1-2	TRBV12-3/TRBV12-4	TGTGCCAGCGGGGACAGGGACGGGAAAGGCTACACCTTC	CASGDRDGKGYTF